Shown below are 26 T cell receptor beta chains from a single sample sequenced in a study of cytomegalovirus exposure and HLA in healthy donors. Researchers ran the PCR with 60 Vbeta and 13 Jbeta primers. Here immunoSEQ multiplex PCR was the method, and the copy in TCRdb shows in-frame clones only, minus some. The repertoire holds some 120,000 clones, with 55% to 70% as singletons. Sequencing was carried out using PBMCs. All receptors derive from a young woman in good health and CMV-seronegative.

V gene TRBV10-3 combines with J gene TRBJ2-5; D perhaps matches TRBD2 (5 bases). The CDR3 is 15 residues long. The germline V and J ends were trimmed by 2 bases and 4 bases, with 14 bases remaining between them. CDR1 is ENHRY and CDR2 is SYGVKD in the germline V gene. CDR3 region: CAISEKVGVGETQYF. The CDR3, as DNA: TGTGCCATCAGTGAGAAGGTGGGAGTTGGAGAGACCCAGTACTTC.

This clone was seen only a few times. The rearrangement links TRBV7-9 to TRBJ2-1; D possibly corresponds to TRBD2 (5 bases). Germline V gene data show CDR1 as SEHNR and CDR2 as FQNEAQ (reference sequence). This CDR3 is 13 amino acids long. V was shortened by 5 bases and J by 7 bases, with 12 bases between the two germline ends. CDR3 amino acids: CASSPRTGNEQFF. CDR3 in DNA: TGTGCCAGCAGCCCGCGGACGGGAAATGAGCAGTTCTTC.

This clone was seen a handful of times. The chain is built from TRBV18 and TRBJ1-5; D is possibly TRBD1 (5 bases). Between the trimmed V and J ends, which lost 2 bases and 5 bases, there was a span of 10 bases. Per the germline V gene, CDR1 is KGHSH and CDR2 is LQKENI. This CDR3 contains 14 residues. The CDR3 sequence is CASSPGAWDQPQHF. DNA of the CDR3: TGTGCCAGCTCACCAGGGGCCTGGGATCAGCCCCAGCATTTT. The full variable domain, completed using reference TRBV18 and TRBJ1-5, is NAGVMQNPRHLVRRRGQEARLRCSPMKGHSHVYWYRQLPEEGLKFMVYLQKENIIDESGMPKERFSAEFPKEGPSILRIQQVVRGDSAAYFCASSPGAWDQPQHFGDGTRLSIL.

This chain links TRBV12-5 with TRBJ2-2; 10 positions match TRBD1. After removal of 5 bases from V and 5 bases from J, the junction contained 2 bases not matched to a gene. The CDR3 loop spans 14 amino acids. Germline V gene sequence: CDR1 LGHNT, CDR2 FRNRAP. This chain's CDR3 is CASGRDRGTGELFF. The CDR3 DNA is TGTGCTAGTGGTAGGGACAGGGGAACCGGGGAGCTGTTTTTT.

The CDR3 sequence: CASKTGYTEAFF. The CDR3 DNA sequence: TGTGCCAGCAAGACAGGGTACACTGAAGCTTTCTTT. The J gene is TRBJ1-1, the V gene TRBV27, with 7 bases lining up with TRBD1. V dropped 7 bases and J dropped 3; count of bases not matched to a gene: 2. The V gene's germline CDR1 is MNHEY and CDR2 SMNVEV (reference sequence). This CDR3 is built from 12 residues.

This clone was detected only a few times. This chain connects TRBV4-1 to TRBJ1-5; TRBD1 is a possible D gene (6 bases). The CDR3 extends over 14 amino acids. The V and J ends lost 0 bases and 6 bases respectively, with 9 bases between them. Germline CDR1 reads MGHRA; CDR2 reads YSYEKL. This CDR3 reads CASSQEAGAQPQHF. The DNA for the CDR3 is TGCGCCAGCAGCCAAGAAGCAGGGGCTCAGCCCCAGCATTTT.

About this clone: A read error may account for a junction end that differs from germline. Other DNA sequences within the sample encode an identical CDR3. The chain combines TRBV5-1 with TRBJ1-4; 8 bases line up with TRBD1. The CDR3 has 14 residues. The germline gives CDR1 SGHRS, CDR2 YFSETQ. In DNA, the CDR3 is TGCGCAAGCAGCATACGGACAGGGAATGAAAAACTGTTTTTT. It codes for CASSIRTGNEKLFF.

V and J are TRBV5-8 and TRBJ2-1; 12 positions match TRBD2. This CDR3 has 17 amino acids. Unmatched junction bases numbered 5, after V lost 1 base and J lost 3 bases. Germline V gene data show CDR1 as SGHTS and CDR2 as YDEGEE. The CDR3 DNA sequence: TGTGCCAGCAGCTTGTCGACTAGCGGGAGTTACTACAATGAGCAGTTCTTC. Its protein is CASSLSTSGSYYNEQFF.

The J gene is TRBJ2-7, the V gene TRBV4-3; D is ambiguous. Trimming left V 4 bases short and J 2 bases short, with 21 bases between. In germline, CDR1 is LGHNA, CDR2 YSLEER. CDR3 length: 17 residues. The CDR3 DNA follows: TGCGCCAGCAGCCCCAGCTTACTTTCTGGAGCTCCCTACGAGCAGTACTTC. Its protein product is CASSPSLLSGAPYEQYF.

The rearrangement joins TRBV2 to TRBJ1-4; TRBD1 is a possible D gene (5 bases). This CDR3 region has 15 residues. CDR1 SNHLY and CDR2 FYNNEI come from the germline V gene. V lost 3 bases, J lost 5 bases, and 13 bases lay in between. The CDR3 spells CASSDPGEPNEKLFF. For the CDR3, the DNA is TGTGCCAGCAGTGATCCGGGGGAACCCAATGAAAAACTGTTTTTT. Looking up the rest from reference TRBV2 and TRBJ1-4 gives the full variable domain: EPEVTQTPSHQVTQMGQEVILRCVPISNHLYFYWYRQILGQKVEFLVSFYNNEISEKSEIFDDQFSVERPDGSNFTLKIRSTKLEDSAMYFCASSDPGEPNEKLFFGSGTQLSVL.

A word on this clone: Within the sample, other DNA sequences also encode this same CDR3. The rearrangement joins TRBV20-1 to TRBJ2-7; D call uncertain. The CDR3 has 11 residues. V lost 0 bases and J 7 bases, leaving 7 bases between the germline ends. Per germline, CDR1 DFQATT and CDR2 SNEGSKA (reference sequence). CDR3 nucleotide sequence: TGCAGTGCTAGAGAAGCCGGGGAGCAGTACTTC. Its protein is CSAREAGEQYF.

J is TRBJ2-7 and V is TRBV9; TRBD2 is a possible D gene (6 bases). CDR1 and CDR2 from the germline V gene are SGDLS and YYNGEE. Trimming cost V 2 bases and J 3 bases, with 15 bases left between them. The CDR3 length is 15 residues. The CDR3 sequence is CASSVGGGGLYEQYF. The DNA of the CDR3 is TGTGCCAGCAGCGTTGGTGGGGGAGGACTCTACGAGCAGTACTTC.

This clone was detected only a few times. The chain couples TRBV10-3 to TRBJ2-7, with 8 bases fitting TRBD2. From germline, CDR1 is ENHRY and CDR2 SYGVKD. This CDR3 region has 15 residues. V shed 6 bases, J shed 2 bases, and the junction held 9 bases outside the gene matches. The CDR3 loop reads CAIRFSSGRTYEQYF. The CDR3 coding sequence is TGTGCCATCAGGTTCTCCAGCGGGAGAACCTACGAGCAGTACTTC.

This clone came up once. V gene TRBV7-9 combines with J gene TRBJ2-1; 14 nucleotides line up with TRBD2. The germline CDR1 and CDR2 sequences are SEHNR and FQNEAQ (reference sequence). J lost 14 bases, V lost 6 bases, and 24 bases had no gene match. The CDR3 runs to 19 residues. The CDR3 here is CASSNTGTSGSPLTMAKFF. The CDR3 DNA reads TGTGCCAGCAGTAACACCGGGACTAGCGGGAGTCCCCTTACAATGGCGAAGTTCTTC.

The chain uses TRBV30 and TRBJ2-7; tentative D call: TRBD1 (5 bases). Trimming left V 0 bases short and J 1 base short, with 13 bases between. Germline V gene lookup returns CDR1 GTSNPN and CDR2 SVGIG (reference sequence). The CDR3 consists of 15 residues. CDR3: CAWSVLLTESYEQYF. Written as DNA, the CDR3 is TGTGCCTGGAGTGTACTGTTGACAGAGTCCTACGAGCAGTACTTC.

This clone was counted only a few times. The DNA of the CDR3 is TGTGCCAGCAGCGTAGATCCACAGGGGGCAGATGAAGCTTTCTTT. Protein sequence: CASSVDPQGADEAFF. The gene calls are TRBV9 and TRBJ1-1; TRBD1 agrees at 9 bases. The germline V gene encodes CDR1 SGDLS and CDR2 YYNGEE. The V segment lost 0 bases and the J segment 7 bases; nucleotides outside the gene matches: 7. The CDR3 runs 15 residues.

The gene calls are TRBV28 and TRBJ1-2; TRBD1 might be the D (6 bases). CDR3 length: 16 residues. Looked up from germline, CDR1 is MDHEN and CDR2 is SYDVKM. The V gene lost 2 bases and the J gene lost 9 bases, with 22 bases spanning the gap. CDR3 sequence (DNA): TGTGCCAGCAGTTTAACCCAGTTGACAGGCTTCGGAAGCTACACCTTC. Translation gives CASSLTQLTGFGSYTF.

This clone was detected a few times. The chain has TRBV6-6 and TRBJ2-1; TRBD2 agrees at 12 bases. Germline CDR1 MNHNY, CDR2 SVGAGI (reference sequence). This CDR3 has 15 residues. V was clipped by 3 bases and J by 9 bases; unmatched bases: 6. The CDR3 loop reads CASSYSSGRVGEQFF. In DNA form, the CDR3 reads TGTGCCAGCAGTTATTCTAGCGGGAGGGTAGGTGAGCAGTTCTTC.

The chain recombines TRBV7-9 with TRBJ1-1, with a possible D match to TRBD1 (6 bases). V gave up 6 bases and J gave up 3 bases, with 11 bases separating them. CDR3 length: 13 amino acids. In germline, CDR1 is SEHNR, CDR2 FQNEAQ (reference sequence). CDR3 sequence (DNA): TGTGCCAGCAGTCAGGACAGATACACTGAAGCTTTCTTT. Its translation: CASSQDRYTEAFF.

This chain joins TRBV28 and TRBJ2-7; D possibly corresponds to TRBD2 (5 bases). CDR3 length: 16 residues. Per germline, CDR1 MDHEN and CDR2 SYDVKM. Trimming took 4 bases from V and 3 from J, leaving 19 bases between them. CDR3 in amino acids: CASSSQLEKFDYEQYF. CDR3 bases: TGTGCCAGCAGTTCTCAACTAGAGAAATTCGACTACGAGCAGTACTTC. The variable domain in full, with the rest retrieved from reference TRBV28 and TRBJ2-7, is DVKVTQSSRYLVKRTGEKVFLECVQDMDHENMFWYRQDPGLGLRLIYFSYDVKMKEKGDIPEGYSVSREKKERFSLILESASTNQTSMYLCASSSQLEKFDYEQYFGPGTRLTVT.

This chain uses TRBV2 with TRBJ2-7; D not certain. Per germline, CDR1 SNHLY and CDR2 FYNNEI. The CDR3 consists of 12 residues. The V gene lost 6 bases and the J gene lost 2 bases, with 8 bases spanning the gap. CDR3 in DNA: TGTGCCAGCAGGGGCCAAGCCTACGAGCAGTACTTC. This translates into CASRGQAYEQYF.

The CDR3 nucleotides read TGTGCCAGCAGCTTAGGGGCAGGGCACCAAGAGACCCAGTACTTC. Amino acids: CASSLGAGHQETQYF. The rearrangement links TRBV11-2 to TRBJ2-5, with D possibly matching TRBD1 (5 bases). The V gene's germline CDR1 is SGHAT and CDR2 FQNNGV. The CDR3 contains 15 residues. V was cut by 1 base and J by 0 bases, with 9 bases left in between.

V and J are TRBV7-2 and TRBJ1-4; 7 bases agree with TRBD1. CDR3 length equals 14 residues. Germline-derived CDR1 and CDR2 are SGHTA and FQGNSA. V shed 5 bases, J shed 5 bases, and the junction held 5 bases outside the gene matches. The CDR3 spells CASSGQVGNEKLFF. The CDR3 DNA follows: TGTGCCAGCAGCGGACAGGTGGGGAATGAAAAACTGTTTTTT.

The table lists this clone with a few counts. This sequence joins TRBV5-1 and TRBJ1-1; D perhaps matches TRBD1 (6 bases). The V end lost 0 bases, the J end lost 5 bases, and 8 bases lay between the germline ends. Germline loops: CDR1 SGHRS, CDR2 YFSETQ. The CDR3 sequence is 13 residues long. The CDR3 DNA is TGCGCCAGCAGCTTGGATCAGGGGACTGAAGCTTTCTTT. Its protein product is CASSLDQGTEAFF.

This clone was counted between two and nine times. The genes are TRBV28 and TRBJ1-1; D not resolved. The germline CDR1 and CDR2 sequences are MDHEN and SYDVKM. The V and J ends lost 2 bases and 5 bases respectively, with 6 bases between them. The CDR3 spans 12 residues. The DNA for the CDR3 is TGTGCCAGCAGTTTACAGTGGACTGAAGCTTTCTTT. Residues: CASSLQWTEAFF.

The chain carries TRBV2 and TRBJ1-1; D call uncertain. The CDR3 contains 13 residues. Trimming cost V 4 bases and J 3 bases, with 9 bases left between them. Germline loops: CDR1 SNHLY, CDR2 FYNNEI. CDR3 bases: TGTGCCAGCAGTGTTCGGGATGACACTGAAGCTTTCTTT. It specifies CASSVRDDTEAFF.